This T cell receptor (beta chain) was captured by sequencing in a study of cytomegalovirus exposure and HLA in healthy donors. Overall study context: In a previous analysis, 117 million unique TCR beta sequences were found from some 180 million T cells.

The PCR contained 60 Vbeta and 13 Jbeta primers. The data were produced by immunoSEQ multiplex PCR, yet TCRdb's version contains in-frame clones alone and is incomplete. The sample totals 220,000 or so clones. The V segment lost 1 base and the J segment 1 base; nucleotides outside the gene matches: 6. The V gene's germline CDR1 is LNHDA and CDR2 SQIVND (reference sequence). The CDR3 sequence is 17 residues long. Points from the study as a whole: A few V segments could not be told apart, such as TRBV6-2 and TRBV6-3, and were left out.

Turning to this clone: Its antigen is unknown.

The sample was PBMCs. The origin of this receptor is a girl aged 2 to 10 in good health and CMV-seropositive. V gene TRBV19 combines with J gene TRBJ2-7; 11 bases are shared with TRBD2. The CDR3 loop reads CASSIATGTSGSYEQYF. The CDR3 DNA follows: TGTGCCAGTAGTATAGCGACCGGGACTAGCGGATCCTACGAGCAGTACTTC.